Listed here is a single T cell receptor (beta chain). What it recognizes is unknown. The entry originates in a study of blood T cells in healthy people across ages. Overall study: For every two T cells, template switching captured about one barcoded beta molecule.

General study findings and limits: Diversity was higher, and naive CD4+ cells more numerous, in long-lived donors than in aged donors. Roughly linear declines in TCR beta diversity per million T cells occurred with age.

With a J-beta primer mix and a sample-barcoded 5' primer, a second PCR ran roughly 6 to 12 cycles. MiXCR, applied by TCRdb to the 5' RACE reads, yields one record per CDR3 protein. The sample holds around 800,000 distinct CDR3 sequences, approximately 53% seen once. The donors, aged roughly 6 to 90, were healthy Caucasians from Russia. Germline-derived CDR1 and CDR2 are DFQATT and SNEGSKA (reference sequence). The CDR3 is 14 amino acids. After removal of 2 bases from V and 4 bases from J, the junction contained 6 bases not matched to a gene. The chain combines TRBV20-1 with TRBJ1-2; 8 nucleotides agree with TRBD1. This clonotype was obtained from an older man in good health. The sequenced sample consisted of blood. CDR3 nucleotides: TGCAGTGCTAGAACCCTGACAGGGGTCTATGGCTACACCTTC. The encoded protein is CSARTLTGVYGYTF.